This T cell receptor (beta chain) originates from a study of post-analysis software for immune sequencing data. Broader study findings: Elevated frequency relative to controls characterized four or five TRBV segments in patients, TRBV5-6, TRBV5-1 and TRBV20-1 among them.

Unique molecular identifiers tagged the TCR beta cDNA libraries. TCRdb reprocessed the PCR reads with MiXCR, giving one entry per CDR3 protein. The data contain roughly 540,000 distinct CDR3 sequences, 34% of them singletons. This clonotype appeared a few times. Its specificity is unknown. From germline, CDR1 is MGHRA and CDR2 YSYEKL. Trimming removed 1 base from V and 1 base from J, with 11 bases in between. This CDR3 has 16 amino acids. The sequencing sample was made of blood. The receptor was derived from a girl aged 2 to 17 with multiple sclerosis. The chain couples TRBV4-1 to TRBJ2-1; D remains unclear. In DNA form, the CDR3 reads TGCGCCAGCAGCCAAGGATTCGGCCGGTCCTACAATGAGCAGTTCTTC. This sequence encodes CASSQGFGRSYNEQFF.